Listed below are T cell receptor beta chains from one sample, sequenced in a study of CD8 T cells in Susac syndrome. TCRdb recomputed calls from the immunoSEQ multiplex PCR reads with MiXCR, one row per CDR3 protein. The table lists about 150,000 distinct CDR3 sequences, roughly 95% of them singletons. Sequencing input: CD4+ T cells from PBMCs. The source of these receptors is a human donor with multiple sclerosis. CDR3s include the opening cysteine and the closing phenylalanine or tryptophan. D genes are given only for firm matches. A row's size may be missing; if present it is once, few, many or a size class.

TRBD1 TRBJ1-1 . TRBV7-2 TGTGCCAGCAGCTCGGGGACAGGGGTTATGAACACTGAAGCTTTCTTT CASSSGTGVMNTEAFF
TRBD1 TRBJ1-1 . TRBV6-6 TGTGCCAGCAGGCCGGGACAGGGGACGGTCACTGAAGCTTTCTTT CASRPGQGTVTEAFF
. TRBJ2-4 . TRBV20-1 TGCAGTGCTAGTGACCGACAGATATTAGCCAAAAACATTCAGTACTTC CSASDRQILAKNIQYF
. TRBJ2-7 . TRBV12-3/TRBV12-4 TGTGCCAGCAGTTTTCGGGTCTCCTACGAGCAGTACTTC CASSFRVSYEQYF
TRBD1 TRBJ2-1 few TRBV29-1 TGCAGCGTTAGACAGGGCCTCTACAATGAGCAGTTCTTC CSVRQGLYNEQFF
TRBD1 TRBJ1-2 . TRBV12-3/TRBV12-4 TGTGCCAGCAGACGGACCGGGACAGAAAGATATGGCTACACCTTC CASRRTGTERYGYTF
. TRBJ2-3 . TRBV6-5 TGTGCCAGCAGTTACTCCCCCTATAGGGGTAGCACAGATACGCAGTATTTT CASSYSPYRGSTDTQYF
. TRBJ2-5 once TRBV28 TGTGCCAGCAGTTTGCTTACAGGGTACCAGTACTTC CASSLLTGYQYF
. TRBJ1-6 . TRBV25-1 TGTGCCAGCAGTAATACGGGGGTGAGGAATTCACCCCTCCACTTT CASSNTGVRNSPLHF
. TRBJ1-2 . TRBV4-3 TGCGCCAGCAGCCCGCAGGAGAGAGACGAAGCTTATGGCTACACCTTC CASSPQERDEAYGYTF
. TRBJ1-5 . TRBV5-4 TGTGCCAGCAGCGCAAAGGGGGTTGGTCCCCAGCATTTT CASSAKGVGPQHF
. TRBJ1-2 . TRBV19 TGTGCCAGTAGTCCTCGGGCAGTGTATGGCTACACCTTC CASSPRAVYGYTF
. TRBJ1-5 . TRBV20-1 TGCAGTGCCAGGGACATAGATAGCAATCAGCCCCAGCATTTT CSARDIDSNQPQHF
. TRBJ2-7 . TRBV2 TGTGCCACCCGGAGGGACGGCGCCTACGAGCAGTACTTC CATRRDGAYEQYF
. TRBJ1-1 . TRBV6-6 TGTGCCAGCAGTTATGAACAGAACACTGAAGCTTTCTTT CASSYEQNTEAFF